The 30 T cell receptor beta chains below all came from one sample that was sequenced in a study of long-term antiretroviral therapy in people with HIV. Researchers report immunoSEQ v3.0 was run at survey level. Assay: immunoSEQ multiplex PCR; the TCRdb copy retains only in-frame clones and omits some. The profile covers 30,000 to 40,000 clones, with 94% appearing a single time and about 4% taken by the ten largest. The sequencing here drew on unsorted PBMCs, taken approximately 5 years after starting antiretroviral therapy. The receptors derive from a woman aged 50 to 65 with HIV.

V is TRBV5-6 and J is TRBJ1-1; 7 bases are shared with TRBD1. Trimming at V came to 1 base and at J to 3 bases, leaving 6 bases not matched to a gene. This CDR3 comprises 15 residues. Germline V gene sequence: CDR1 SGHDT, CDR2 YYEEEE. In DNA, the CDR3 is TGTGCCAGCAGCTTGTCGAGGGGGCGGTACACTGAAGCTTTCTTT. The encoded protein is CASSLSRGRYTEAFF.

The chain recombines TRBV5-1 with TRBJ1-1, with D possibly being TRBD1 (5 bases). The ends were cut back, 4 bases at V and 4 bases at J, with 8 bases in the middle. The germline CDR1 and CDR2 sequences are SGHRS and YFSETQ. CDR3 length: 12 residues. The CDR3 DNA sequence: TGCGCCAGCAGCGGGGGAGGCACTGAAGCTTTCTTT. Protein sequence: CASSGGGTEAFF.

As regards this clone: In the same sample, other DNA sequences code for this CDR3. V is TRBV9 and J is TRBJ2-5; 7 bases align to TRBD2. Trimming removed 4 bases from V and 4 bases from J; junction bases left unmatched: 4. CDR1 is SGDLS and CDR2 is YYNGEE in the germline V gene. The CDR3 contains 13 residues. CDR3 nucleotides: TGTGCCAGCAGCTATCGGGGGGTAGAGACCCAGTACTTC. Its translation is CASSYRGVETQYF. Together with reference TRBV9 and TRBJ2-5, the CDR3 gives the full variable domain: DSGVTQTPKHLITATGQRVTLRCSPRSGDLSVYWYQQSLDQGLQFLIQYYNGEERAKGNILERFSAQQFPDLHSELNLSSLELGDSALYFCASSYRGVETQYFGPGTRLLVL.

The chain employs TRBV7-9 and TRBJ1-1; D gene unclear. Germline assignment: CDR1 SEHNR and CDR2 FQNEAQ (reference sequence). CDR3 length: 14 residues. Trimming left V 3 bases short and J 2 bases short, with 10 bases between. Written as DNA, the CDR3 is TGTGCCAGCAGCTTTAGAGCTTTAAACACTGAAGCTTTCTTT. It is translated as CASSFRALNTEAFF.

The chain has TRBV7-8 and TRBJ1-1; 10 bases are a match to TRBD1. Per the germline V gene, CDR1 is SGHVS and CDR2 is FQNEAQ. This CDR3 is 16 amino acids long. Trimming took 5 bases from V and 3 from J; bases not matched to a gene: 9. The CDR3 DNA reads as TGTGCCAGCAGCCCAACAGAGACAGGGGGCCACACTGAAGCTTTCTTT. Its protein product is CASSPTETGGHTEAFF. Filled out from reference TRBV7-8 and TRBJ1-1, the complete variable domain reads GAGVSQSPRYKVAKRGQDVALRCDPISGHVSLFWYQQALGQGPEFLTYFQNEAQLDKSGLPSDRFFAERPEGSVSTLKIQRTQQEDSAVYLCASSPTETGGHTEAFFGQGTRLTVV.

The chain is built from TRBV11-2 and TRBJ2-3; D may be TRBD2 (6 bases). The CDR3 length is 15 residues. The V end was cut by 7 bases, the J end by 2 bases, with 16 bases between. Germline V CDR1 and CDR2: SGHAT, FQNNGV. CDR3 bases: TGTGCCAGCAAGGGGAAGGACTACCTCACAGATACGCAGTATTTT. As protein: CASKGKDYLTDTQYF.

This chain links TRBV6-1 with TRBJ2-3; TRBD2 matches 9 bases. The CDR3 is 15 amino acids. Per germline, CDR1 MNHNS and CDR2 SASEGT. Losses at the gene ends were 2 bases for V and 4 bases for J; bases not matched to a gene: 4. The CDR3 reads CASSEWASGADTQYF. CDR3 nucleotide sequence: TGTGCCAGCAGTGAATGGGCTAGCGGGGCAGATACGCAGTATTTT.

This chain joins TRBV5-1 and TRBJ1-1, with D unresolved. V lost 6 bases, J lost 0 bases, and 21 bases lay in between. The CDR3 has 17 amino acids. The germline V gene encodes CDR1 SGHRS and CDR2 YFSETQ. The CDR3 region is CASNQRRRGRLNTEAFF. CDR3 DNA sequence: TGCGCCAGCAACCAGAGGAGGAGAGGACGCTTGAACACTGAAGCTTTCTTT.

V gene TRBV10-2 combines with J gene TRBJ2-3; D is possibly TRBD2 (7 bases). The V end was cut by 7 bases, the J end by 0 bases, with 17 bases between. The CDR3 sequence is 16 residues long. Germline values: CDR1 WSHSY, CDR2 SAAADI. The CDR3 here is CASTANREGSTDTQYF. CDR3 DNA sequence: TGCGCCAGCACCGCAAACAGGGAGGGGAGCACAGATACGCAGTATTTT.

The gene calls are TRBV11-2 and TRBJ2-7; the D is unclear. Trimming cost V 0 bases and J 3 bases, with 12 bases left between them. This CDR3 region has 15 residues. CDR1 SGHAT and CDR2 FQNNGV come from the germline V gene. The CDR3 DNA reads as TGTGCCAGCAGCTTAGATACCGCGAAATTCTACGAGCAGTACTTC. Translation: CASSLDTAKFYEQYF.

The chain carries TRBV7-2 and TRBJ1-5; TRBD1 is a possible D gene (5 bases). Trimming left V 2 bases short and J 2 bases short, with 10 bases between. This CDR3 contains 15 residues. Germline V gene lookup returns CDR1 SGHTA and CDR2 FQGNSA. The DNA for the CDR3 is TGTGCCAGCAGCTTATGGGGCTTCGGCAATCAGCCCCAGCATTTT. Its translation is CASSLWGFGNQPQHF.

This chain uses TRBV6-6 with TRBJ1-5; the D gene is possibly TRBD1 (5 bases). V was shortened by 7 bases and J by 7 bases, with 20 bases between the two germline ends. The CDR3 has 15 residues. The germline V gene encodes CDR1 MNHNY and CDR2 SVGAGI (reference sequence). As DNA, the CDR3 is TGTGCCAGCACACCTCAAGGGGTCCCCGGGCAGCCCCAGCATTTT. Protein sequence: CASTPQGVPGQPQHF.

V and J are TRBV7-9 and TRBJ2-3; D is unresolved. V was pared by 5 bases and J by 2 bases, with 14 bases between. Germline V CDR1 and CDR2: SEHNR, FQNEAQ (reference sequence). CDR3 size: 15 residues. This chain's CDR3 is CASSLQDLSTDTQYF. The CDR3, as DNA: TGTGCCAGCAGCCTTCAAGACCTTTCCACAGATACGCAGTATTTT.

This rearrangement joins TRBV6-1 to TRBJ2-3; 7 bases are a match to TRBD2. This CDR3 spans 17 amino acids. Germline values: CDR1 MNHNS, CDR2 SASEGT. J was trimmed by 2 bases and V by 1 base; bases with no gene match: 9. As DNA, the CDR3 is TGTGCCAGCAGTGAAGGAAGGTGGGGGGGATACACAGATACGCAGTATTTT. Protein: CASSEGRWGGYTDTQYF.

The chain links TRBV5-1 to TRBJ2-2; TRBD2 is a possible D gene (5 bases). CDR1 is SGHRS and CDR2 is YFSETQ in the germline V gene. Trimming stripped 7 bases from V and 6 bases from J, with 7 bases between. CDR3 length: 11 amino acids. The CDR3 DNA sequence: TGCGCCAGCGCGGGTCCCGGGGAGCTGTTTTTT. It encodes CASAGPGELFF.

The gene calls are TRBV27 and TRBJ1-2; a weak D match, TRBD1 (6 bases). The CDR3 is 17 amino acids. V was clipped by 1 base and J by 4 bases, with 19 bases between them. Germline assignment: CDR1 MNHEY and CDR2 SMNVEV (reference sequence). CDR3 protein: CASSLYVGADSRYGYTF. The CDR3 DNA follows: TGTGCCAGCAGTTTATATGTAGGAGCGGACAGCCGCTATGGCTACACCTTC.

The J gene is TRBJ2-7, the V gene TRBV7-9; a possible D gene is TRBD1 (6 bases). Germline V gene sequence: CDR1 SEHNR, CDR2 FQNEAQ (reference sequence). This CDR3 comprises 15 residues. The V gene lost 5 bases and the J gene lost 2 bases, with 16 bases spanning the gap. The CDR3 is CASSLSVGDTYEQYF. The CDR3 bases are TGTGCCAGCAGCCTCTCGGTGGGGGACACCTACGAGCAGTACTTC.

The V and J genes are TRBV7-9 and TRBJ2-3; 8 positions match TRBD2. Germline V gene sequence: CDR1 SEHNR, CDR2 FQNEAQ (reference sequence). V dropped 5 bases and J dropped 0; count of bases not matched to a gene: 13. This CDR3 has 18 residues. The CDR3 loop reads CASSRSPGLGVSTDTQYF. The DNA for the CDR3 is TGTGCCAGCAGCCGATCCCCGGGACTAGGGGTTAGCACAGATACGCAGTATTTT. Full variable domain (remainder filled in from reference TRBV7-9 and TRBJ2-3): DTGVSQNPRHKITKRGQNVTFRCDPISEHNRLYWYRQTLGQGPEFLTYFQNEAQLEKSRLLSDRFSAERPKGSFSTLEIQRTEQGDSAMYLCASSRSPGLGVSTDTQYFGPGTRLTVL.

V and J are TRBV5-1 and TRBJ1-5, with a tentative D call TRBD1 (5 bases). Per the germline V gene, CDR1 is SGHRS and CDR2 is YFSETQ. V dropped 2 bases and J dropped 6 bases, with 12 bases sitting between them. CDR3 length: 14 amino acids. CDR3 residues: CASSFDSGGQPQHF. The DNA for the CDR3 is TGCGCCAGCAGCTTTGACTCCGGGGGTCAGCCCCAGCATTTT. Filled out from reference TRBV5-1 and TRBJ1-5, the complete variable domain reads KAGVTQTPRYLIKTRGQQVTLSCSPISGHRSVSWYQQTPGQGLQFLFEYFSETQRNKGNFPGRFSGRQFSNSRSEMNVSTLELGDSALYLCASSFDSGGQPQHFGDGTRLSIL.

J is TRBJ2-2 and V is TRBV5-1; 11 bases are shared with TRBD2. The CDR3 sequence is 16 residues long. Germline CDR1 is SGHRS and CDR2 is YFSETQ. Trimming took 3 bases from V and 0 from J; bases not matched to a gene: 1. In nucleotides, the CDR3 is TGCGCCAGCAGCTCACTAGCGGGAGCGAACACCGGGGAGCTGTTTTTT. Amino acid sequence: CASSSLAGANTGELFF.

J is TRBJ2-3 and V is TRBV4-2; D gene ambiguous. The V end was cut by 1 base, the J end by 1 base, with 3 bases between. Looked up from germline, CDR1 is LGHNA and CDR2 is YNFKEQ. The CDR3 is 13 amino acids. DNA for the CDR3: TGTGCCAGCAGCCAAGTCGGCACAGATACGCAGTATTTT. Translated, it gives CASSQVGTDTQYF.

The genes are TRBV30 and TRBJ2-3; possible D gene TRBD2, 6 bases. The CDR3 loop spans 14 amino acids. The germline V gene has CDR1 GTSNPN and CDR2 SVGIG (reference sequence). Trimming stripped 3 bases from V and 2 bases from J, with 12 bases between. This chain's CDR3 is CAWSPGLNTDTQYF. In nucleotides, the CDR3 is TGTGCCTGGAGCCCGGGACTCAACACAGATACGCAGTATTTT.

V usage is TRBV4-1 and J usage is TRBJ2-1, with unresolved D. Germline lookup yields CDR1 MGHRA and CDR2 YSYEKL. The V and J ends lost 1 base and 5 bases respectively, with 6 bases between them. The CDR3 runs 13 residues. CDR3 region: CASSQVPDNEQFF. The CDR3 DNA reads as TGCGCCAGCAGCCAAGTCCCAGACAATGAGCAGTTCTTC.

V usage is TRBV6-1 and J usage is TRBJ2-3, with TRBD1 matching 7 bases. Germline V gene lookup returns CDR1 MNHNS and CDR2 SASEGT. The CDR3 length is 15 residues. V gave up 4 bases and J gave up 2 bases; unmatched junction bases: 6. CDR3 loop: CASSARDSFTDTQYF. In DNA, the CDR3 is TGTGCCAGCAGTGCCCGGGACAGCTTCACAGATACGCAGTATTTT.

The chain joins TRBV7-2 to TRBJ2-1; 10 bases map to TRBD2. The CDR3 runs 16 residues. Germline-derived CDR1 and CDR2 are SGHTA and FQGNSA. V lost 0 bases to trimming and J lost 9 bases; unmatched junction nucleotides: 8. The CDR3 is CASSLAAGGPSGEQFF. The CDR3 nucleotides are TGTGCCAGCAGCTTAGCAGCGGGGGGGCCGAGTGGTGAGCAGTTCTTC.

The rearrangement joins TRBV4-1 to TRBJ2-1, with D possibly being TRBD1 or TRBD2 (6 bases each). Trimming stripped 0 bases from V and 12 bases from J, with 18 bases between. CDR3 length: 15 amino acids. CDR1 is MGHRA and CDR2 is YSYEKL in the germline V gene. The CDR3 DNA reads as TGCGCCAGCAGCCAAGACTTCGGGGGCCCCGCGCGGCAGTTCTTC. Its translation is CASSQDFGGPARQFF.

The chain couples TRBV29-1 to TRBJ2-2; 15 bases map to TRBD2. The CDR3 totals 14 residues. Trimming removed 6 bases from V and 8 bases from J; junction bases left unmatched: 4. The germline CDR1 and CDR2 sequences are SQVTM and ANQGSEA. The CDR3 bases are TGCAGCGTGTGGACTAGCGGGGGGGAGGGGGAGCTGTTTTTT. Protein sequence: CSVWTSGGEGELFF.

This rearrangement joins TRBV7-6 to TRBJ2-5, with D maybe TRBD2 (5 bases). The CDR3 totals 15 residues. V was trimmed by 1 base and J by 5 bases, leaving 14 bases between them. Germline V gene sequence: CDR1 SGHVS, CDR2 FNYEAQ. Here the CDR3 DNA reads TGTGCCAGCAGCTTAGTGGCACGGGAAAGGGAGACCCAGTACTTC. This gives the protein CASSLVARERETQYF.

V gene TRBV9 combines with J gene TRBJ1-1; D uncertain. With 1 base removed from V and 3 bases from J, the gap between germline ends came to 7 bases. The CDR3 consists of 13 residues. CDR1 SGDLS and CDR2 YYNGEE come from the germline V gene. The CDR3, as DNA: TGTGCCAGCAGCGTACAACAGTACACTGAAGCTTTCTTT. Encoded protein: CASSVQQYTEAFF.

This sequence joins TRBV30 and TRBJ1-2, with no clear D. The CDR3 extends over 13 amino acids. Trimming left V 5 bases short and J 2 bases short, with 12 bases between. Germline V gives CDR1 GTSNPN, CDR2 SVGIG (reference sequence). CDR3 sequence reads: CAWDLSQNYGYTF. The CDR3 nucleotides are TGTGCCTGGGATCTTAGCCAAAACTATGGCTACACCTTC. Combining the CDR3 with reference TRBV30 and TRBJ1-2 gives the whole variable domain SQTIHQWPATLVQPVGSPLSLECTVEGTSNPNLYWYRQAAGRGLQLLFYSVGIGQISSEVPQNLSASRPQDRQFILSSKKLLLSDSGFYLCAWDLSQNYGYTFGSGTRLTVV.